Listed below are T cell receptor beta chains from one sample, sequenced in a study of blood T cell repertoires in COVID-19. TCRdb keeps only in-frame clones here, not all; method: immunoSEQ multiplex PCR. The table includes some 140,000 clones, roughly 80% detected once. Sample: peripheral blood. All receptors come from a woman in her sixties with acute or convalescent COVID-19. The conserved cysteine and the conserved F or W are not part of the CDR3 here.

V gene,J gene,CDR3 protein
TRBV28,TRBJ2-1,ASSFPGTINEQF
TRBV18,TRBJ2-7,ASSLDSLPGEQY
TRBV12-3/TRBV12-4,TRBJ2-7,ASSPSIDYEQY
TRBV6-5,TRBJ2-7,ASSYSQGVSYEQY
TRBV5-1,TRBJ2-3,ASSSDSFGTQY
TRBV5-5,TRBJ2-7,ASSFSGPPYEQY
TRBV29-1,TRBJ1-1,SVRRTGGLMNTEAF
TRBV30,TRBJ2-3,AWGRQDSPTDTQY
TRBV28,TRBJ2-6,ASSTGTGANVLT
TRBV28,TRBJ1-5,ASSSGGRNQPQH
TRBV6-6,TRBJ2-3,ASRSHTDTQY
TRBV19,TRBJ2-1,ASMDDRVSNEQF
TRBV24-1,TRBJ1-2,ATSEGQGVSGYT
TRBV27,TRBJ1-5,ASSPDRVRIGQPQH
TRBV14,TRBJ2-1,ASSQAGRGGLNEQF
TRBV5-1,TRBJ1-3,ASRQWTSGAGNTIY
TRBV11-2,TRBJ2-7,ASSGSGSYEQY
TRBV23-1,TRBJ2-3,ASSASGTDTQY
TRBV10-3,TRBJ1-2,AISERTGDSGYT
TRBV6-5,TRBJ2-5,ASSYPNGARQETQY
TRBV4-2,TRBJ1-2,ASSPYGQGAYGYT
TRBV5-1,TRBJ1-1,ASSLYTGNTEAF
TRBV7-6,TRBJ1-4,ASSINTATNEKLF
TRBV6-5,TRBJ1-2,ASSYARSYGYT
TRBV6-1,TRBJ2-3,ASRTGGGTDTQY
TRBV19,TRBJ1-2,ASSMSVGPPNYGYT
TRBV15,TRBJ2-4,ATGTGGAGTKNIQY
TRBV3-1/TRBV3-2,TRBJ1-1,ASSQAEGRAF
TRBV28,TRBJ1-2,ASSSWTGGDYGYT
TRBV9,TRBJ1-3,ASSATRDRHSGNTIY
TRBV3-1/TRBV3-2,TRBJ1-2,ASSPSDYGYT
TRBV29-1,TRBJ1-1,SVYQGGTEAF
TRBV18,TRBJ2-7,ASSPGQGANEQY
TRBV20-1,TRBJ1-1,AHRGNTEAF
TRBV21-1,TRBJ1-2,ASSKEGQGDLYGYT
TRBV7-9,TRBJ2-5,ASSSGAGTGHQETQY
TRBV9,TRBJ2-3,ASSVGAGGYSDTQY
TRBV30,TRBJ1-1,AWSARGRMAEAF
TRBV6-1,TRBJ1-3,ASSDTTGGSGNTIY
TRBV11-2,TRBJ2-7,ASSPSSGRSSYEQY
TRBV21-1,TRBJ2-3,ASSSAGRTSSVWADTQY
TRBV7-9,TRBJ2-3,ASSLGLAGGTDTQY
TRBV19,TRBJ1-4,ASSPTVAYNEKLF
TRBV10-3,TRBJ1-2,AIRWTVGREVYGYT
TRBV10-2,TRBJ2-3,ASSEQGATDTQY
TRBV6-1,TRBJ2-3,ASSEQGADTQY
TRBV19,TRBJ1-5,ASSITRVSNQPQH
TRBV4-2,TRBJ1-2,ASSPGGNYGYT
TRBV11-2,TRBJ2-2,ASSRRTGGYTGELF
TRBV18,TRBJ1-1,ASSPVGQRNTEAF
TRBV5-1,TRBJ2-7,ASSLDGRGYEQY
TRBV18,TRBJ1-2,ASSPLVPGQDNYGYT
TRBV11-2,TRBJ1-6,ASTMGAYNSPLH
TRBV10-3,TRBJ2-5,AIRSEETQY
TRBV6-5,TRBJ2-1,ASSRYSGEYEQF
TRBV4-1,TRBJ1-2,ASNLGTSAYGYT
TRBV2,TRBJ2-1,ASSELAGAYNEQF
TRBV9,TRBJ1-2,ASSGVGGYGYT
TRBV2,TRBJ1-4,ASSALPGRGTTNEKLF